This entry lists 27 T cell receptor beta chains sequenced from one sample in a study of early T cells in non-severe SARS-CoV-2 infection. From the 5' RACE reads, TCRdb called clonotypes with MiXCR, one entry per CDR3 protein. Of tens of thousands of distinct CDR3 sequences listed, more than 9% were seen once; the top ten hold approximately 7%. The sequenced sample was whole blood. The receptors originated from an adult who was a healthcare worker with PCR-confirmed SARS-CoV-2 infection or an uninfected control (not recorded which).

This clonotype was observed a few times. The V gene is TRBV7-3, the J gene TRBJ2-4, with a weak D call TRBD1 (6 bases). Trimming took 2 bases from V and 8 from J, leaving 10 bases between them. Germline values: CDR1 SGHTA, CDR2 FQGTGA. The CDR3 is 13 amino acids. The CDR3 protein is CASSLGAGDIQYF. Written as DNA, the CDR3 is TGTGCCAGCAGCTTAGGCGCAGGGGACATTCAGTACTTC.

The rearrangement joins TRBV24-1 to TRBJ2-3; 7 bases align to TRBD1. Germline-derived CDR1 and CDR2 are KGHDR and SFDVKD. Germline trimming cut 3 bases from V and 2 bases from J; bases unmatched to any gene: 7. The CDR3 totals 16 residues. DNA for the CDR3: TGTGCCACCAGTGATCCCCACGACAGGGCCACAGATACGCAGTATTTT. Protein product: CATSDPHDRATDTQYF.

The table lists this clonotype with a few counts. This sequence joins TRBV29-1 and TRBJ2-1; TRBD1 matches 9 bases. Germline assignment: CDR1 SQVTM and CDR2 ANQGSEA. The CDR3 extends over 13 amino acids. J gave up 5 bases and V 2 bases, and 1 base lay outside the gene matches. CDR3 in DNA: TGCAGCGTTGAAAGGGACAGGGACAATGAGCAGTTCTTC. Encoded protein: CSVERDRDNEQFF.

Only a few counts were recorded for this clonotype. The CDR3 coding sequence is TGTGCCAGCAGCCAAGAGGCGCCTGCTAGGACCCAGTACTTC. It translates to CASSQEAPARTQYF. The chain combines TRBV3-1 with TRBJ2-5, with no clear D. CDR3 length equals 14 residues. V was clipped by 0 bases and J by 7 bases, with 12 bases between them. The germline CDR1 and CDR2 sequences are LGHDT and YNNKEL (reference sequence).

This clonotype was counted only a few times. This rearrangement joins TRBV5-1 to TRBJ2-7; D is unclear. Per germline, CDR1 SGHRS and CDR2 YFSETQ. The CDR3 spans 14 residues. V lost 1 base and J 2 bases, leaving 10 bases between the germline ends. CDR3 coding DNA: TGCGCCAGCAGCTTGAGGACCGGTACCTACGAGCAGTACTTC. Translation gives CASSLRTGTYEQYF.

This clonotype has at least ten counts. CDR3 DNA sequence: TGTGCCAGCAGTCTACAGGGGGGTAGCAATCAGCCCCAGCATTTT. It yields the protein CASSLQGGSNQPQHF. V is TRBV6-6 and J is TRBJ1-5; 8 bases map to TRBD1. CDR1 is MNHNY and CDR2 is SVGAGI in the germline V gene (reference sequence). The J segment lost 0 bases and the V segment lost 5 bases, leaving 3 bases of the junction unmatched. The CDR3 length is 15 residues.

The chain recombines TRBV14 with TRBJ2-1; D perhaps matches TRBD2 (6 bases). The V gene lost 4 bases and the J gene lost 7 bases, with 23 bases spanning the gap. This CDR3 comprises 17 residues. CDR1 SGHDN and CDR2 FVKESK come from the germline V gene. This CDR3 is CASSPKLGGGSWNEQFF. CDR3 bases: TGTGCCAGCAGCCCCAAACTCGGGGGAGGATCGTGGAATGAGCAGTTCTTC.

There are a few counts of this clonotype. This sequence joins TRBV3-1 and TRBJ1-1, with 7 bases aligning to TRBD1. CDR1 is LGHDT and CDR2 is YNNKEL in the germline V gene (reference sequence). V lost 1 base to trimming and J lost 3 bases; unmatched junction nucleotides: 5. The CDR3 contains 15 residues. The CDR3 DNA sequence: TGTGCCAGCAGCCAAGTAAGAGGGGGCTACACTGAAGCTTTCTTT. As protein: CASSQVRGGYTEAFF.

This clonotype was seen more than once but under ten times. The chain couples TRBV6-5 to TRBJ2-7, with D perhaps TRBD1 or TRBD2 (5 bases each). Per the germline V gene, CDR1 is MNHEY and CDR2 is SVGAGI. This CDR3 region has 13 residues. V gave up 6 bases and J gave up 6 bases, with 15 bases separating them. The CDR3 loop reads CASSLPNGGEQYF. Here the CDR3 DNA reads TGTGCCAGCAGCCTCCCAAATGGGGGCGAGCAGTACTTC.

This clonotype was seen ten or more times. The chain is built from TRBV7-9 and TRBJ1-6; D may be TRBD1 (6 bases). The V gene's germline CDR1 is SEHNR and CDR2 FQNEAQ (reference sequence). CDR3 length: 15 residues. V was trimmed by 8 bases and J by 0 bases, leaving 11 bases between them. In DNA, the CDR3 is TGTGCCAGCGGAGCACAGGGCTCCTATAATTCACCCCTCCACTTT. Amino acid sequence: CASGAQGSYNSPLHF.

The rearrangement joins TRBV7-9 to TRBJ2-7; no definite D call. V was shortened by 0 bases and J by 1 base, with 4 bases between the two germline ends. CDR3 length: 13 residues. Germline V gene lookup returns CDR1 SEHNR and CDR2 FQNEAQ (reference sequence). CDR3: CASSLARSYEQYF. The CDR3 DNA is TGTGCCAGCAGCTTAGCTCGATCCTACGAGCAGTACTTC. Full variable domain (missing parts from reference TRBV7-9 and TRBJ2-7): DTGVSQNPRHKITKRGQNVTFRCDPISEHNRLYWYRQTLGQGPEFLTYFQNEAQLEKSRLLSDRFSAERPKGSFSTLEIQRTEQGDSAMYLCASSLARSYEQYFGPGTRLTVT.

The rearrangement joins TRBV7-2 to TRBJ2-3; D tentatively fits TRBD1 or TRBD2 (5 bases each). This CDR3 spans 15 amino acids. Germline CDR1 reads SGHTA; CDR2 reads FQGNSA. The V and J ends lost 6 bases and 3 bases respectively, with 16 bases between them. The CDR3 loop reads CASSMGPHGTDTQYF. The CDR3 DNA follows: TGTGCCAGCAGTATGGGACCACATGGAACAGATACGCAGTATTTT.

This clonotype was observed many times. A much more abundant neighbour one base away suggests this may be a read error. V gene TRBV29-1 combines with J gene TRBJ1-1, with D tentatively TRBD1 (5 bases). Germline V gene lookup returns CDR1 SQVTM and CDR2 ANQGSEA. The CDR3 runs 12 residues. The CDR3 DNA sequence: TGCAGCGCCCCCTCCCAGGGAACTGAAGTTTTCTTT. Translating it yields CSAPSQGTEVFF.

In its sample, this clonotype was seen a few times. This rearrangement joins TRBV5-5 to TRBJ2-2, with D maybe TRBD1 (5 bases). V was clipped by 0 bases and J by 6 bases, with 21 bases between them. The CDR3 loop spans 18 amino acids. Germline lookup yields CDR1 SGHKS and CDR2 YYEKEE (reference sequence). CDR3 residues: CASSLEGLGRAVPGELFF. The CDR3 nucleotides are TGTGCCAGCAGCTTGGAGGGGTTGGGCAGGGCGGTTCCCGGGGAGCTGTTTTTT.

This clonotype occurred many times. V gene TRBV11-3 combines with J gene TRBJ2-2; 11 bases align to TRBD2. The CDR3 length is 17 residues. V lost 5 bases and J lost 7; bases outside the gene matches: 12. Per the germline V gene, CDR1 is SGHNT and CDR2 is YENEEA. CDR3 protein: CASSLHSGRAEDGELFF. CDR3 coding DNA: TGTGCCAGCAGCCTTCATAGCGGGAGGGCCGAAGACGGGGAGCTGTTTTTT.

The rearrangement links TRBV27 to TRBJ2-2; D uncertain. Trimming stripped 4 bases from V and 4 bases from J, with 4 bases between. The CDR3 is 12 residues long. Germline CDR1 is MNHEY and CDR2 is SMNVEV (reference sequence). The CDR3 bases are TGTGCCAGCAGTTCCCTCACCGGGGAGCTGTTTTTT. It yields the protein CASSSLTGELFF.

The rearrangement joins TRBV7-2 to TRBJ1-1; maybe TRBD1 (5 bases). Trimming pared 5 bases from V and 3 bases from J, leaving 16 bases between. Per germline, CDR1 SGHTA and CDR2 FQGNSA. This CDR3 region has 15 residues. In DNA form, the CDR3 reads TGTGCCAGCAGCCCCCCCCGGGGGTTCGACACTGAAGCTTTCTTT. Its protein product is CASSPPRGFDTEAFF.

The sample holds a few counts of this clonotype. The rearrangement links TRBV6-1 to TRBJ1-5, with D unresolved. Deletions cut 4 bases from V and 7 bases from J, with 5 bases between. From germline, CDR1 is MNHNS and CDR2 SASEGT. This CDR3 has 11 amino acids. The CDR3 region is CASSGLQPQHF. CDR3 bases: TGTGCCAGCAGTGGCCTACAGCCCCAGCATTTT.

V is TRBV2 and J is TRBJ2-3, with TRBD2 identical over 7 bases. V lost 5 bases and J lost 0; bases outside the gene matches: 8. Germline V gene data show CDR1 as SNHLY and CDR2 as FYNNEI. The CDR3 length is 16 residues. CDR3 in amino acids: CASSLQRGTSTDTQYF. DNA of the CDR3: TGTGCCAGCAGTCTCCAGCGGGGCACTAGCACAGATACGCAGTATTTT.

In this sample, this clonotype turned up many times. This chain joins TRBV12-3 or TRBV12-4 and TRBJ1-2; no definite D call. The V end lost 1 base, the J end lost 4 bases, and 13 bases lay between the germline ends. The CDR3 length is 15 residues. In DNA, the CDR3 is TGTGCCAGCAGTTTAGATATTTCAATCCTCTATGGCTACACCTTC. Residues: CASSLDISILYGYTF.

This clonotype was seen more than once but under ten times. Compared with germline, one end of the junction differs, possibly owing to a read error. The chain links TRBV7-2 to TRBJ2-3, with a weak D call TRBD2 (6 bases). In germline, CDR1 is SGHTA, CDR2 FQGNSA. The CDR3 has 13 amino acids. The CDR3 bases are TGTGCCAGCAGCTTAGCGGGGACTTCGGGGAGAGTCTTT. It codes for CASSLAGTSGRVF.

This clonotype was detected many times. This chain uses TRBV27 with TRBJ2-7, with no clear D. The CDR3 is 15 amino acids. The ends were cut back, 5 bases at V and 6 bases at J, with 20 bases in the middle. Germline V gene sequence: CDR1 MNHEY, CDR2 SMNVEV (reference sequence). The CDR3 coding sequence is TGTGCCAGCAGTCCCCTCTCCCTTTTAAGAGGCGAGCAGTACTTC. Protein: CASSPLSLLRGEQYF.

This clonotype turned up a few times. The V call is TRBV7-9, the J call TRBJ2-4; D assignment may be TRBD1 or TRBD2 (5 bases each). Germline CDR1 is SEHNR and CDR2 is FQNEAQ (reference sequence). Trimming removed 3 bases from V and 7 bases from J, with 10 bases in between. The CDR3 extends over 13 amino acids. CDR3 nucleotide sequence: TGTGCCAGCAGCTTTGCAGAGGGGAACATTCAGTACTTC. Protein product: CASSFAEGNIQYF.

CDR3: CSASKGSGNTIYF. The CDR3, as DNA: TGCAGTGCTAGTAAGGGGTCTGGAAACACCATATATTTT. The rearrangement uses TRBV20-1 and TRBJ1-3; tentative D call: TRBD1 (5 bases). Trimming cost V 3 bases and J 1 base, with 7 bases left between them. Germline CDR1 and CDR2: DFQATT and SNEGSKA (reference sequence). The CDR3 totals 13 residues.

This clonotype was observed a few times. CDR3 in amino acids: CASSLTAADRIHGYTF. The CDR3, as DNA: TGCGCCAGCAGCTTGACAGCCGCGGACAGGATCCATGGCTACACCTTC. The rearrangement uses TRBV5-1 and TRBJ1-2, with TRBD1 matching 7 bases. CDR1 SGHRS and CDR2 YFSETQ come from the germline V gene. The CDR3 contains 16 residues. Trimming at V came to 1 base and at J to 6 bases, leaving 12 bases not matched to a gene.

CDR3 sequence: CASSPLRQGAHGEQFF. DNA of the CDR3: TGTGCCAGCAGCCCCCTGCGGCAGGGGGCTCACGGTGAGCAGTTCTTC. The chain has TRBV7-6 and TRBJ2-1, with 8 bases fitting TRBD1. The ends lost 5 bases at V and 9 bases at J; junction bases unmatched: 15. CDR3 length: 16 residues. Germline loops: CDR1 SGHVS, CDR2 FNYEAQ.

The sample holds a few counts of this clonotype. The rearrangement uses TRBV7-8 and TRBJ2-7; D not certain. The CDR3 runs to 16 residues. CDR1 and CDR2 (germline): SGHVS, FQNEAQ. V was shortened by 5 bases and J by 0 bases, with 17 bases between the two germline ends. CDR3 sequence (DNA): TGTGCCAGCAGCCCAGGTAGATCTTCCGTCTCCTACGAGCAGTACTTC. Residues: CASSPGRSSVSYEQYF. Drawing the rest from reference TRBV7-8 and TRBJ2-7, the complete variable domain is GAGVSQSPRYKVAKRGQDVALRCDPISGHVSLFWYQQALGQGPEFLTYFQNEAQLDKSGLPSDRFFAERPEGSVSTLKIQRTQQEDSAVYLCASSPGRSSVSYEQYFGPGTRLTVT.